This paragraph reports one T cell receptor (beta chain). No antigen is known for it. Per germline, CDR1 SGHAT and CDR2 FQNNGV. The ends lost 5 bases at V and 1 base at J; junction bases unmatched: 7. The CDR3 is made up of 16 amino acids. This specimen belongs to a study of long-term antiretroviral therapy in people with HIV. General study points: From the mid-2000s to the late 2010s, blood was obtained, possibly while participants received older ART regimens.

There were no participants with HIV treated outside the United States. Sequencing relied on immunoSEQ assay v3.0, run at survey level. This table comes from immunoSEQ multiplex PCR, and its TCRdb copy is limited to in-frame clones, with some not included. Among more than 25,000 clones listed, approximately 79% were seen once. The J gene is TRBJ2-3, the V gene TRBV11-2, with 9 bases fitting TRBD2. The receptor's source is a man under 40 with HIV. The material sequenced was unsorted PBMCs, taken 2.1 years after starting antiretroviral therapy. The CDR3 sequence: CASSRQAGGGTDTQYF. Written as DNA, the CDR3 is TGTGCCAGCAGCCGACAAGCGGGGGGTGGCACAGATACGCAGTATTTT.